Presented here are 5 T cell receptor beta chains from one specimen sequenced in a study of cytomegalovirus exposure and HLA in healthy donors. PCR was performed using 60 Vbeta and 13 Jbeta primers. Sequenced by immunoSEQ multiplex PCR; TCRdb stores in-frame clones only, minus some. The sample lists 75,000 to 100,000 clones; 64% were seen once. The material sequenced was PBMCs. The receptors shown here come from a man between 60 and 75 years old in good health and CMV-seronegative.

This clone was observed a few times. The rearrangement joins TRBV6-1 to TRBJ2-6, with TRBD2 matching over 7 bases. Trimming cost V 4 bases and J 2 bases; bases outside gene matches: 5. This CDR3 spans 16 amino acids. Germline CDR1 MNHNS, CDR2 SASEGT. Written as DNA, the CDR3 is TGTGCCAGCAGTGGAACGGGAGGCACTGGGGCCAACGTCCTGACTTTC. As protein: CASSGTGGTGANVLTF.

Here the CDR3 reads CAIRGQGGNTEAFF. The CDR3 DNA reads TGTGCCATCAGGGGACAGGGGGGGAACACTGAAGCTTTCTTT. J is TRBJ1-1 and V is TRBV10-3; 11 bases fit TRBD1. V was clipped by 6 bases and J by 1 base; unmatched bases: 1. The CDR3 runs 14 residues. CDR1 is ENHRY and CDR2 is SYGVKD in the germline V gene.

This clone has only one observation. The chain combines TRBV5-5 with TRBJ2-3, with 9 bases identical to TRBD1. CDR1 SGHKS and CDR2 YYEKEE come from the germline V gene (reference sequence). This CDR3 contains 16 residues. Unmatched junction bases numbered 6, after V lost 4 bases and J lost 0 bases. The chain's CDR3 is CASSQGGTGSTDTQYF. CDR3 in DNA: TGTGCCAGCAGCCAAGGGGGGACAGGGAGCACAGATACGCAGTATTTT. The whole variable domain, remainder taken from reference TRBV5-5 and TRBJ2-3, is DAGVTQSPTHLIKTRGQQVTLRCSPISGHKSVSWYQQVLGQGPQFIFQYYEKEERGRGNFPDRFSARQFPNYSSELNVNALLLGDSALYLCASSQGGTGSTDTQYFGPGTRLTVL.

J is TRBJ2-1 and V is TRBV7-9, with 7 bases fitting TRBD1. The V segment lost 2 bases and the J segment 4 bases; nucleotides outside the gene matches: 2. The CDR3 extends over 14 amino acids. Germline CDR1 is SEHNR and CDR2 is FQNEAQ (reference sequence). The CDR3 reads CASSLQGEYNEQFF. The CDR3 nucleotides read TGTGCCAGCAGCTTACAGGGGGAGTACAATGAGCAGTTCTTC.

CDR3 coding DNA: TGCGCCAGCAGCCAGAGGGACAGCTATAGCAATCAGCCCCAGCATTTT. This codes for CASSQRDSYSNQPQHF. The chain recombines TRBV4-1 with TRBJ1-5; 7 bases map to TRBD1. The CDR3 extends over 16 amino acids. Germline CDR1 reads MGHRA; CDR2 reads YSYEKL. V lost 3 bases, J lost 0 bases, and 5 bases stayed unmatched.